This TCR beta chain was sequenced during a study of OX40 agonist ivuxolimab in advanced cancers. The method was immunoSEQ multiplex PCR; TCRdb's version includes in-frame clones alone and lacks a portion of them. This table holds roughly 71,000 clones, more than 65% found once. This CDR3 spans 14 amino acids. CDR1 is LGHNA, CDR2 YNFKEQ, per germline. The germline V and J ends were trimmed by 0 bases and 5 bases, with 9 bases remaining between them. Material: CD4+ or CD8+ T cells sorted from blood, obtained in a trial of the OX40 agonist ivuxolimab. This TCR derives from an adult with an advanced solid tumor such as melanoma, head and neck, liver or kidney cancer. V usage is TRBV4-2 and J usage is TRBJ2-3; D may be TRBD2 (5 bases). CDR3 residues: CASSQECGLDTQYF. CDR3 in DNA: TGTGCCAGCAGCCAAGAGTGCGGACTAGATACGCAGTATTTT.